Given below is one T cell receptor beta chain in context. These data come from a study of blood T cell repertoires in COVID-19. The assay was immunoSEQ multiplex PCR, and TCRdb's table has in-frame clones only and misses some. The repertoire has around 210,000 clones, 85% to 90% of them found once; the top ten carry 1.4% to 1.5%. V was clipped by 4 bases and J by 7 bases; unmatched bases: 14. CDR3 length: 16 residues. Per the germline V gene, CDR1 is MNHEY and CDR2 is SMNVEV (reference sequence). Specimen: peripheral blood. The receptor's source is a man aged 18 to 30 with active or convalescent COVID-19. The chain combines TRBV27 with TRBJ1-2; 8 bases map to TRBD1. Here the CDR3 reads CASSSQTGQGGGGYTF. The CDR3 region has the DNA TGTGCCAGCAGTTCCCAAACCGGACAGGGCGGGGGTGGCTACACCTTC.